The 25 T cell receptor beta chains presented below share a single source sample, sequenced in a study of cytomegalovirus exposure and HLA in healthy donors. PCR amplification relied on 60 Vbeta primers (plus 13 Jbeta primers). TCRdb keeps only in-frame clones here, not all; method: immunoSEQ multiplex PCR. In the table there are more than 100,000 clones, 15% of which are singletons. Sequencing was performed on PBMCs. These receptors all stem from a woman under 30 in good health and CMV-seronegative.

The chain employs TRBV5-4 and TRBJ2-7, with TRBD1 matching 8 bases. The CDR3 covers 13 residues. The V gene end was trimmed by 1 base and the J gene end by 5 bases; junction bases not matched to a gene: 2. In germline, CDR1 is SGHNT, CDR2 YYREEE (reference sequence). The CDR3 loop reads CASSLTGGNEQYF. The CDR3 DNA reads TGTGCCAGCAGCTTGACAGGGGGGAACGAGCAGTACTTC.

This clone was detected only a few times. J is TRBJ2-1 and V is TRBV6-6; 11 bases fit TRBD2. The CDR3 consists of 16 residues. The germline CDR1 and CDR2 sequences are MNHNY and SVGAGI (reference sequence). J lost 5 bases, V lost 2 bases, and 5 bases had no gene match. The CDR3 is CASSYPLAGGNNEQFF. CDR3 bases: TGTGCCAGCAGTTACCCCCTAGCGGGAGGAAACAATGAGCAGTTCTTC.

This clone has just a few counts. This chain uses TRBV6-4 with TRBJ2-3; TRBD2 aligns across 10 bases. CDR3 size: 16 residues. CDR1 is MRHNA, CDR2 SNTAGT, per germline. V dropped 5 bases and J dropped 4; count of bases not matched to a gene: 9. Here the CDR3 DNA reads TGTGCCAGCAGTCCCTTAGCGGGGGGCAGAGCAGATACGCAGTATTTT. Its translation: CASSPLAGGRADTQYF.

This clone has only a few counts. The rearrangement links TRBV30 to TRBJ1-6, with 9 bases identical to TRBD1. The junction had 7 bases not matched to a gene; V was cut back by 3 bases and J by 10 bases. Germline CDR1 and CDR2: GTSNPN and SVGIG (reference sequence). The CDR3 runs to 14 residues. The CDR3 coding sequence is TGTGCCTGGAGCTCTCCGGGACAGGGATCACCCCTCCACTTT. It translates to CAWSSPGQGSPLHF. Variable domain in full (rest from reference TRBV30 and TRBJ1-6): SQTIHQWPATLVQPVGSPLSLECTVEGTSNPNLYWYRQAAGRGLQLLFYSVGIGQISSEVPQNLSASRPQDRQFILSSKKLLLSDSGFYLCAWSSPGQGSPLHFGNGTRLTVT.

This clone has only a few counts. The V and J genes are TRBV14 and TRBJ1-6; D is uncertain. Germline CDR1 is SGHDN and CDR2 is FVKESK. Trimming pared 4 bases from V and 8 bases from J, leaving 9 bases between. This CDR3 contains 13 residues. CDR3 in amino acids: CASSPRLDSPLHF. The CDR3 DNA follows: TGTGCCAGCAGCCCGAGACTTGATTCACCCCTCCACTTT.

A remark on this clone: Compared with germline, one end of the junction differs, possibly owing to a read error. The chain has TRBV29-1 and TRBJ2-1; D unclear. The CDR3 runs to 13 residues. The germline V gene encodes CDR1 SQVTM and CDR2 ANQGSEA. CDR3 nucleotide sequence: TGCAGCGTTGAAATCGTGTCGGTGGGCCTGAACCTCTTC. Residues: CSVEIVSVGLNLF.

The chain recombines TRBV5-6 with TRBJ2-2, with TRBD2 matching over 13 bases. This CDR3 is 15 amino acids long. The germline gives CDR1 SGHDT, CDR2 YYEEEE. After removal of 2 bases from V and 10 bases from J, the junction contained 5 bases not matched to a gene. This chain's CDR3 is CASSFGTSGIQELFF. The CDR3 region has the DNA TGTGCCAGCAGCTTTGGGACTAGCGGGATCCAGGAGCTGTTTTTT.

This clone turned up a few times. This chain joins TRBV19 and TRBJ1-2, with a tentative D call TRBD1 (5 bases). Looked up from germline, CDR1 is LNHDA and CDR2 is SQIVND (reference sequence). V was cut by 3 bases and J by 5 bases, with 10 bases left in between. The CDR3 runs 13 residues. The CDR3 loop is CASSIEGRYGYTF. The CDR3 coding sequence is TGTGCCAGTAGTATCGAGGGGAGGTATGGCTACACCTTC.

The gene calls are TRBV28 and TRBJ2-5; 9 bases are a match to TRBD2. CDR3 length: 14 amino acids. The trim removed 5 bases at V and 11 bases at J, leaving 12 bases unmatched. Germline loops: CDR1 MDHEN, CDR2 SYDVKM. This chain's CDR3 is CASSPPSGAYPQYF. CDR3 nucleotides: TGTGCCAGCAGTCCCCCTAGCGGGGCCTATCCACAGTACTTC.

The V call is TRBV7-3, the J call TRBJ2-3, with 13 bases identical to TRBD2. Per germline, CDR1 SGHTA and CDR2 FQGTGA. CDR3 length: 16 amino acids. V lost 2 bases, J lost 7 bases, and 6 bases stayed unmatched. The CDR3 region is CASSLFGTSGTNTQYF. Written as DNA, the CDR3 is TGTGCCAGCAGCTTATTCGGGACTAGCGGGACGAATACGCAGTATTTT.

V is TRBV6-1 and J is TRBJ1-1; TRBD1 matches at 8 bases. The CDR3 is made up of 14 amino acids. J lost 6 bases, V lost 10 bases, and 13 bases had no gene match. CDR1 and CDR2 (germline): MNHNS, SASEGT. The CDR3 here is CATRRQGSLAEAFF. Written as DNA, the CDR3 is TGTGCCACCAGAAGACAGGGGTCTTTGGCTGAAGCTTTCTTT.

A few counts support this clone. This chain uses TRBV4-3 with TRBJ2-3, with 10 bases identical to TRBD2. The CDR3 spans 20 residues. V trimming: 0 bases; J trimming: 1 base; junction bases outside the gene matches: 13. The germline CDR1 and CDR2 sequences are LGHNA and YSLEER. The CDR3 sequence: CASSQDPVAGGLRRTDTQYF. Here the CDR3 DNA reads TGCGCCAGCAGCCAAGATCCGGTAGCGGGGGGCCTGAGACGCACAGATACGCAGTATTTT.

The CDR3 DNA reads TGTGCCAGCAGCTTACGGGAGCTTGGTGAGCAGTTCTTC. This encodes CASSLRELGEQFF. This chain joins TRBV11-1 and TRBJ2-1, with a tentative D call TRBD2 (6 bases). V shed 2 bases and J shed 9 bases, with 11 bases lying between them. From germline, CDR1 is SGHAT and CDR2 FQDESV (reference sequence). The CDR3 has 13 residues.

V usage is TRBV2 and J usage is TRBJ2-6; 8 nucleotides line up with TRBD1. The CDR3 runs to 19 residues. Germline V gene sequence: CDR1 SNHLY, CDR2 FYNNEI. J gave up 1 base and V 7 bases, and 15 bases lay outside the gene matches. In nucleotides, the CDR3 is TGTGCCAGCACAGGGGGCGCATTATCTCGTGGGTCTGGGGCCAACGTCCTGACTTTC. Amino acids: CASTGGALSRGSGANVLTF.

V usage is TRBV5-1 and J usage is TRBJ2-7; 14 bases are a match to TRBD2. CDR3 length: 14 residues. Losses at the gene ends were 5 bases for V and 5 bases for J; bases not matched to a gene: 3. Germline CDR1 and CDR2: SGHRS and YFSETQ. In DNA form, the CDR3 reads TGCGCCAGCAGAGGGGGACTAGCGGGAGACGAGCAGTACTTC. This codes for CASRGGLAGDEQYF.

This clone was seen a few times. Here the CDR3 reads CASSLGHRVNTEAFF. DNA for the CDR3: TGTGCCAGCAGCTTGGGACACAGGGTGAACACTGAAGCTTTCTTT. V usage is TRBV7-9 and J usage is TRBJ1-1, with a possible D match to TRBD1 (6 bases). Germline lookup yields CDR1 SEHNR and CDR2 FQNEAQ (reference sequence). The CDR3 length is 15 residues. The V and J ends lost 3 bases and 0 bases respectively, with 11 bases between them.

This clone has only a few counts. This chain uses TRBV5-4 with TRBJ1-2, with D possibly matching TRBD1 (6 bases). CDR1 SGHNT and CDR2 YYREEE come from the germline V gene (reference sequence). This CDR3 is 14 amino acids long. Trimming stripped 1 base from V and 4 bases from J, with 11 bases between. This CDR3 is CASSLPGTSYGYTF. For the CDR3, the DNA is TGTGCCAGCAGCTTGCCGGGGACAAGCTATGGCTACACCTTC.

This clone was observed a few times. The chain employs TRBV7-2 and TRBJ1-5, with D unclear. CDR3 length: 16 amino acids. Germline CDR1 reads SGHTA; CDR2 reads FQGNSA. Trimming cost V 4 bases and J 0 bases, with 13 bases left between them. The CDR3 loop reads CASSSMPQYSNQPQHF. CDR3 nucleotides: TGTGCCAGCAGCTCCATGCCCCAGTATAGCAATCAGCCCCAGCATTTT.

The rearrangement joins TRBV18 to TRBJ2-5; D remains unclear. CDR3 size: 14 residues. Germline CDR1 is KGHSH and CDR2 is LQKENI. V was clipped by 3 bases and J by 9 bases, with 17 bases between them. The CDR3 sequence: CASSPSVSRLAQYF. In DNA form, the CDR3 reads TGTGCCAGCTCACCCTCTGTTTCCAGGCTCGCCCAGTACTTC.

The V and J genes are TRBV2 and TRBJ2-1, with 9 bases fitting TRBD1. Germline CDR1 is SNHLY and CDR2 is FYNNEI. V lost 1 base and J lost 5; bases outside the gene matches: 3. This CDR3 region has 15 residues. The CDR3 nucleotides are TGTGCCAGCAGTGAAGAGGGACAGGGAAACAATGAGCAGTTCTTC. It translates to CASSEEGQGNNEQFF.

The V and J genes are TRBV9 and TRBJ1-3; TRBD1 might be the D (6 bases). Germline CDR1 and CDR2: SGDLS and YYNGEE. The CDR3 extends over 16 amino acids. V was pared by 0 bases and J by 0 bases, with 10 bases between. The CDR3 loop is CASSVGPGASGNTIYF. The CDR3 coding sequence is TGTGCCAGCAGCGTAGGCCCAGGGGCCTCTGGAAACACCATATATTTT.

The rearrangement joins TRBV7-9 to TRBJ1-4; tentative D call: TRBD1 (5 bases). This CDR3 comprises 16 residues. The germline V and J ends were trimmed by 5 bases and 0 bases, with 13 bases remaining between them. The germline gives CDR1 SEHNR, CDR2 FQNEAQ (reference sequence). The CDR3 sequence: CASSRGGIATNEKLFF. The CDR3 DNA is TGTGCCAGCAGCCGGGGGGGGATCGCAACTAATGAAAAACTGTTTTTT.

This clone was recorded a few times. This sequence joins TRBV29-1 and TRBJ2-7, with TRBD1 identical over 7 bases. J was trimmed by 2 bases and V by 0 bases; bases with no gene match: 4. Per the germline V gene, CDR1 is SQVTM and CDR2 is ANQGSEA. This CDR3 has 14 amino acids. The CDR3 region has the DNA TGCAGCGTTGAAGACCCGGACAGGACCTACGAGCAGTACTTC. Translation: CSVEDPDRTYEQYF.

This chain connects TRBV2 to TRBJ1-6; D is unclear. CDR1 and CDR2 (germline): SNHLY, FYNNEI. The V end lost 7 bases, the J end lost 5 bases, and 12 bases lay between the germline ends. This CDR3 is 14 amino acids long. The DNA for the CDR3 is TGTGCCAGCATCCTTAGGGAGGATAATTCACCCCTCCACTTT. Its protein product is CASILREDNSPLHF.

V gene TRBV9 combines with J gene TRBJ2-2, with D maybe TRBD1 (6 bases). The CDR3 is 15 amino acids. Germline loops: CDR1 SGDLS, CDR2 YYNGEE. Trimming took off 4 bases at V and 3 bases at J, with 13 bases between the two ends. The CDR3 is CASSTRQEYTGELFF. Here the CDR3 DNA reads TGTGCCAGCAGCACCCGACAGGAATACACCGGGGAGCTGTTTTTT.